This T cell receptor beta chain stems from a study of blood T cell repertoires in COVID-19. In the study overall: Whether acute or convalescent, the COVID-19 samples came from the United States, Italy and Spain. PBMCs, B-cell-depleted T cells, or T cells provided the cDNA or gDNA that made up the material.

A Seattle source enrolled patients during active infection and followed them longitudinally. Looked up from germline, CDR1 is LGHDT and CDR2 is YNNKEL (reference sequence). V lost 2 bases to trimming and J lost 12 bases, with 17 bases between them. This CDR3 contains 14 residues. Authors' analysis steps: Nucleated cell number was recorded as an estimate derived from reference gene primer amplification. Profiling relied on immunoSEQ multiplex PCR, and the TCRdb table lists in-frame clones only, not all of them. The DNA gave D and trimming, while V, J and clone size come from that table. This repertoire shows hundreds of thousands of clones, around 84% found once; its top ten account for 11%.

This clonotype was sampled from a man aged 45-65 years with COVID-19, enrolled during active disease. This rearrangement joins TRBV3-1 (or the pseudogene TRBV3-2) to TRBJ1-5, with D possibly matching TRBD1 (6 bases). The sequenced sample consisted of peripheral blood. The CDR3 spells CASSQHGTSELQHF. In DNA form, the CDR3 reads TGTGCCAGCAGCCAACACGGGACATCTGAGCTCCAGCATTTT.